The 22 T cell receptor beta chains below come from one sample, sequenced in a study of graft-versus-host responses after intestinal transplantation. Generated by immunoSEQ multiplex PCR, the TCRdb table keeps only in-frame clones and is missing some. The data hold about 15,000 clones, with about 87% observed a single time. Sample: bone marrow, taken more than 120 days after intestinal transplantation. The source of these receptors is a human patient who received an intestinal transplant, so some T cells may come from the graft donor.

J is TRBJ1-5 and V is TRBV28; TRBD1 is a possible D gene (6 bases). The length of the CDR3 is 19 residues. Germline CDR1 is MDHEN and CDR2 is SYDVKM. V gave up 5 bases and J gave up 0 bases, with 23 bases separating them. The chain's CDR3 is CASSLLPTGPYYSNQPQHF. The DNA of the CDR3 is TGTGCCAGCAGTCTACTGCCCACAGGGCCTTATTATAGCAATCAGCCCCAGCATTTT.

In its sample, this clone was seen once. The chain links TRBV19 to TRBJ2-1; TRBD2 aligns across 7 bases. Germline V gene lookup returns CDR1 LNHDA and CDR2 SQIVND (reference sequence). This CDR3 spans 17 amino acids. Trimming cost V 3 bases and J 6 bases; bases outside gene matches: 14. CDR3 coding DNA: TGTGCCAGTAGTATGACCCTCGATGCGGGAGAAGGCAATGAGCAGTTCTTC. This translates into CASSMTLDAGEGNEQFF.

The V gene is TRBV15, the J gene TRBJ2-3; D gene uncertain. From germline, CDR1 is LNHNV and CDR2 YYDKDF (reference sequence). Trimming removed 0 bases from V and 0 bases from J, with 10 bases in between. This CDR3 is built from 16 residues. In nucleotides, the CDR3 is TGTGCCACCAGCAGAGATGAGGTCTCGAGCACAGATACGCAGTATTTT. Translation: CATSRDEVSSTDTQYF. The full variable domain, completed using reference TRBV15 and TRBJ2-3, is DAMVIQNPRYQVTQFGKPVTLSCSQTLNHNVMYWYQQKSSQAPKLLFHYYDKDFNNEADTPDNFQSRRPNTSFCFLDIRSPGLGDTAMYLCATSRDEVSSTDTQYFGPGTRLTVL.

CDR3 coding DNA: TGCAGCGTTTTGGGACTTGACAATGAGCAGTTCTTC. Translation gives CSVLGLDNEQFF. V gene TRBV29-1 combines with J gene TRBJ2-1, with a weak D call TRBD2 (6 bases). CDR1 and CDR2 from the germline V gene are SQVTM and ANQGSEA. The CDR3 runs 12 residues. The ends were cut back, 5 bases at V and 5 bases at J, with 10 bases in the middle.

The chain has TRBV6-1 and TRBJ2-7; D ambiguous. Germline assignment: CDR1 MNHNS and CDR2 SASEGT. Trimming stripped 8 bases from V and 0 bases from J, with 17 bases between. This CDR3 contains 15 residues. The CDR3 DNA reads TGTGCCAGCCGAACCCTCAGCGTTAGCTCCTACGAGCAGTACTTC. Protein: CASRTLSVSSYEQYF.

The gene calls are TRBV28 and TRBJ1-4; D might be TRBD1 (6 bases). V shed 2 bases and J shed 4 bases, with 8 bases lying between them. Germline CDR1 and CDR2: MDHEN and SYDVKM. This CDR3 comprises 14 residues. The CDR3 coding sequence is TGTGCCAGCAGTTTACAGGGGAATAATGAAAAACTGTTTTTT. The encoded protein is CASSLQGNNEKLFF.

This clone showed up just once. The genes are TRBV28 and TRBJ2-1; 9 bases align to TRBD1. CDR1 and CDR2 (germline): MDHEN, SYDVKM. Trimming took 4 bases from V and 0 from J; bases not matched to a gene: 4. This CDR3 is 16 amino acids long. CDR3 protein: CASSSTTGGSYNEQFF. Written as DNA, the CDR3 is TGTGCCAGCAGTTCGACGACAGGGGGCTCCTACAATGAGCAGTTCTTC.

V and J are TRBV7-9 and TRBJ2-5, with 8 positions matching TRBD1. The V gene end was trimmed by 5 bases and the J gene end by 5 bases; junction bases not matched to a gene: 7. The CDR3 covers 14 residues. Germline CDR1 and CDR2: SEHNR and FQNEAQ (reference sequence). The CDR3 sequence: CASSLTDRVETQYF. The CDR3 DNA is TGTGCCAGCAGCCTGACGGACAGGGTGGAGACCCAGTACTTC.

This clone has a single count. The chain couples TRBV5-4 to TRBJ1-1; no clear D gene. The germline V and J ends were trimmed by 1 base and 8 bases, with 9 bases remaining between them. Germline V gene data show CDR1 as SGHNT and CDR2 as YYREEE (reference sequence). This CDR3 is 12 amino acids long. CDR3 DNA sequence: TGTGCCAGCAGCTTGAACTTAGCAGAAGCTTTCTTT. It translates to CASSLNLAEAFF.

This clone has only one observation. J is TRBJ2-3 and V is TRBV7-9; no definite D call. The CDR3 length is 13 residues. The germline gives CDR1 SEHNR, CDR2 FQNEAQ (reference sequence). Trimming left V 1 base short and J 5 bases short, with 7 bases between. The CDR3 here is CASSLVGGDTQYF. Written as DNA, the CDR3 is TGTGCCAGCAGCTTAGTTGGCGGAGATACGCAGTATTTT.

The chain employs TRBV28 and TRBJ1-5; D call uncertain. Germline V gene lookup returns CDR1 MDHEN and CDR2 SYDVKM. V lost 4 bases and J 1 base, leaving 8 bases between the germline ends. The CDR3 contains 14 residues. In DNA, the CDR3 is TGTGCCAGCAGTTCACCAGGAAGCAATCAGCCCCAGCATTTT. It encodes CASSSPGSNQPQHF.

A remark on this clone: Its ends do not fully match the called genes, so a read error is possible. The CDR3 coding sequence is TGTGCCAGCAACAGCTTACGGGAGACAGGGTTCAGCGCCTCCTACGAGCTGTACTTC. It is translated as CASNSLRETGFSASYELYF. The chain links TRBV5-6 to TRBJ2-7; D is possibly TRBD1 (7 bases). Germline values: CDR1 SGHDT, CDR2 YYEEEE. The CDR3 runs to 19 residues.

V and J are TRBV28 and TRBJ2-7; D remains unclear. Germline V gene data show CDR1 as MDHEN and CDR2 as SYDVKM. This CDR3 has 13 amino acids. Trimming removed 2 bases from V and 1 base from J, with 6 bases in between. This chain's CDR3 is CASSLTGSYEQYF. CDR3 sequence (DNA): TGTGCCAGCAGTTTAACCGGGTCCTACGAGCAGTACTTC.

The rearrangement links TRBV5-1 to TRBJ2-5; 10 bases are shared with TRBD2. The CDR3 sequence is 16 residues long. Germline values: CDR1 SGHRS, CDR2 YFSETQ. V was clipped by 0 bases and J by 5 bases; unmatched bases: 7. The chain's CDR3 is CASSLELAGVQETQYF. The CDR3 bases are TGCGCCAGCAGCTTGGAGCTAGCGGGAGTTCAGGAGACCCAGTACTTC.

Only one count was recorded for this clone. V and J are TRBV4-3 and TRBJ2-7; 9 bases agree with TRBD2. The length of the CDR3 is 13 residues. The V gene's germline CDR1 is LGHNA and CDR2 YSLEER. V was pared by 5 bases and J by 4 bases, with 3 bases of the junction left unmatched. The CDR3, as DNA: TGCGCCAGCAGCATAGCGGGAGAATACGAGCAGTACTTC. Its translation: CASSIAGEYEQYF.

About this clone itself: Germline and junction disagree at one end, which may indicate a read error. The chain carries TRBV5-4 and TRBJ2-2; 13 bases match TRBD2. CDR3 length: 18 amino acids. Germline assignment: CDR1 SGHNT and CDR2 YYREEE (reference sequence). CDR3 protein: CASSFGLAGVMNAGELFF. The CDR3 DNA follows: TGTGCCAGCAGCTTTGGACTAGCGGGAGTTATGAACGCCGGGGAGCTGTTTTTT.

The rearrangement uses TRBV28 and TRBJ1-2; D possibly corresponds to TRBD1 (6 bases). V was pared by 3 bases and J by 8 bases, with 7 bases between. CDR1 is MDHEN, CDR2 SYDVKM, per germline. The CDR3 sequence is 11 residues long. The CDR3 protein is CASSLGGGYTF. CDR3 coding DNA: TGTGCCAGCAGTTTGGGGGGCGGCTACACCTTC.

This clone was detected only a few times. CDR3 amino acids: CASSPETGNTEAFF. CDR3 sequence (DNA): TGCGCCAGCAGCCCGGAGACAGGGAACACTGAAGCTTTCTTT. This rearrangement joins TRBV5-1 to TRBJ1-1; tentative D call: TRBD1 (6 bases). This CDR3 contains 14 residues. Trimming pared 4 bases from V and 1 base from J, leaving 11 bases between. CDR1 and CDR2 from the germline V gene are SGHRS and YFSETQ. Drawing the rest from reference TRBV5-1 and TRBJ1-1, the complete variable domain is KAGVTQTPRYLIKTRGQQVTLSCSPISGHRSVSWYQQTPGQGLQFLFEYFSETQRNKGNFPGRFSGRQFSNSRSEMNVSTLELGDSALYLCASSPETGNTEAFFGQGTRLTVV.

The chain couples TRBV4-3 to TRBJ2-5, with D perhaps TRBD2 (5 bases). Germline-derived CDR1 and CDR2 are LGHNA and YSLEER. V was pared by 0 bases and J by 5 bases, with 10 bases between. CDR3 length: 14 amino acids. In DNA, the CDR3 is TGCGCCAGCAGCCAAGATATAAGCGGCGAGACCCAGTACTTC. This codes for CASSQDISGETQYF.

This rearrangement joins TRBV5-1 to TRBJ1-3; no reliable D call. V lost 0 bases to trimming and J lost 4 bases, with 14 bases between them. This CDR3 has 16 residues. Per the germline V gene, CDR1 is SGHRS and CDR2 is YFSETQ. The DNA of the CDR3 is TGCGCCAGCAGCTTGGTCCAGGCAAGTTCAGGAAACACCATATATTTT. Translating gives CASSLVQASSGNTIYF.

A remark on this clone: This sample also contains other DNA sequences that code for the same CDR3. The V call is TRBV19, the J call TRBJ2-5; D unresolved. This CDR3 is 11 amino acids long. Germline V gene data show CDR1 as LNHDA and CDR2 as SQIVND (reference sequence). Trimming pared 5 bases from V and 3 bases from J, leaving 4 bases between. CDR3 DNA: TGTGCCAGTAGTTCGGAAGAGACCCAGTACTTC. Encoded protein: CASSSEETQYF. Supplemented by reference TRBV19 and TRBJ2-5, the full variable domain reads DGGITQSPKYLFRKEGQNVTLSCEQNLNHDAMYWYRQDPGQGLRLIYYSQIVNDFQKGDIAEGYSVSREKKESFPLTVTSAQKNPTAFYLCASSSEETQYFGPGTRLLVL.

The genes are TRBV4-1 and TRBJ2-2; 10 positions match TRBD2. The V gene end was trimmed by 5 bases and the J gene end by 4 bases; junction bases not matched to a gene: 16. The CDR3 has 19 residues. Germline V gene data show CDR1 as MGHRA and CDR2 as YSYEKL. CDR3 DNA: TGCGCCAGCAGCTCTCGAACTAGCGGGATCTTCTCGAGCACCGGGGAGCTGTTTTTT. It codes for CASSSRTSGIFSSTGELFF.